Below, one TCR beta chain is given with its context. Its matching antigen is unknown. Only in-frame clones appear in the TCRdb table, and some are missing; sequencing was by immunoSEQ multiplex PCR. The profile shows about 2.1 million clones, 85% to 95% of them singletons. Cells designated naive CD8 were CD45RO-negative and were positively selected for CCR7, with terminally differentiated effector memory CD45RA+ cells excluded. The sample is drawn from a study of shared clonotypes between healthy human individuals. Study-wide results and caveats: The rarefaction results pointed to incomplete sorted-subset sequencing despite large depth. Clonotype sharing among donors likely depends on sequencing depth.

CDR3 size: 15 residues. Germline CDR1 is SGHRS and CDR2 is YFSETQ. The ends were cut back, 0 bases at V and 7 bases at J, with 16 bases in the middle. The source material was naive CD8+ T cells from PBMCs. The chain uses TRBV5-1 and TRBJ1-2; D is uncertain. The clonotype originates from a man aged 18 to 35 in good health. Some clones in this sample may be carry-over from other donors' samples. The CDR3 bases are TGCGCCAGCAGCTTGGTAGGCGTCGAGCCCGCTGGCTACACCTTC. Protein product: CASSLVGVEPAGYTF.